This is a list of T cell receptor beta chains from one sample in a study of T cells in localized non-small cell lung cancer. Using immunoSEQ multiplex PCR, the repertoire was profiled, and TCRdb retains in-frame clones only, with some absent. The sample yields almost 65,000 clones, about 90% seen once. The sample here was peripheral blood, taken before any cancer treatment. The receptors originated from a woman aged 35-70 years with stage I lung adenocarcinoma. Both conserved end residues are part of each CDR3. A D gene is named only where the DNA matches it firmly. Only part of the rows carry a size: once, few, many, or a class if the clone is expanded.

clone size: once
D gene: TRBD1
J gene: TRBJ1-4
V gene: TRBV6-4
CDR3 protein: CASNRTGYSNEKLFF
CDR3 DNA: TGTGCCAGCAATAGGACAGGGTACAGTAATGAAAAACTGTTTTTT

clone size: .
D gene: TRBD1
J gene: TRBJ2-2
V gene: TRBV30
CDR3 protein: CACRQGANTGELFF
CDR3 DNA: TGTGCCTGTAGACAGGGAGCCAACACCGGGGAGCTGTTTTTT

clone size: .
D gene: .
J gene: TRBJ1-2
V gene: TRBV11-2
CDR3 protein: CASSLDYGGYTF
CDR3 DNA: TGTGCCAGCAGCTTAGATTACGGTGGCTACACCTTC

clone size: .
D gene: TRBD1
J gene: TRBJ2-7
V gene: TRBV28
CDR3 protein: CASSQPGQGSYEQYF
CDR3 DNA: TGTGCCAGCAGTCAGCCGGGACAGGGTTCCTACGAGCAGTACTTC

clone size: .
D gene: .
J gene: TRBJ1-4
V gene: TRBV28
CDR3 protein: CASSERAGEKLFF
CDR3 DNA: TGTGCCAGCAGTGAGCGAGCCGGCGAAAAACTGTTTTTT

clone size: .
D gene: TRBD1
J gene: TRBJ1-6
V gene: TRBV6-5
CDR3 protein: CASRADRIQSLHF
CDR3 DNA: TGTGCCAGCAGGGCGGACAGGATTCAATCCCTCCACTTT

clone size: .
D gene: TRBD1
J gene: TRBJ2-7
V gene: TRBV19
CDR3 protein: CASSIVARGLSDEQYF
CDR3 DNA: TGTGCCAGTAGTATCGTCGCCAGGGGGCTATCTGACGAGCAGTACTTC

clone size: .
D gene: .
J gene: TRBJ1-1
V gene: TRBV14
CDR3 protein: CASSSMNPSRVTEAFF
CDR3 DNA: TGTGCCAGCAGCTCAATGAACCCATCCAGGGTGACTGAAGCTTTCTTT

clone size: .
D gene: .
J gene: TRBJ2-3
V gene: TRBV6-5
CDR3 protein: CASKHKWQGPDTQYF
CDR3 DNA: TGTGCCAGCAAACACAAATGGCAGGGTCCAGATACGCAGTATTTT

clone size: .
D gene: TRBD2
J gene: TRBJ2-7
V gene: TRBV30
CDR3 protein: CACPSGTSGSFEQYF
CDR3 DNA: TGTGCCTGCCCCTCCGGGACTAGCGGGAGTTTCGAGCAGTACTTC

clone size: .
D gene: TRBD1
J gene: TRBJ1-1
V gene: TRBV4-1
CDR3 protein: CASSQDRGMGKNTEAFF
CDR3 DNA: TGCGCCAGCAGCCAAGACAGGGGGATGGGTAAGAACACTGAAGCTTTCTTT

clone size: .
D gene: .
J gene: TRBJ1-2
V gene: TRBV7-3
CDR3 protein: CASSLVNYGYTF
CDR3 DNA: TGTGCCAGCAGCTTAGTGAACTATGGCTACACCTTC

clone size: .
D gene: .
J gene: TRBJ2-2
V gene: TRBV28
CDR3 protein: CASSSAGWDTGELFF
CDR3 DNA: TGTGCCAGCAGTAGCGCAGGGTGGGACACCGGGGAGCTGTTTTTT

clone size: .
D gene: TRBD2
J gene: TRBJ2-1
V gene: TRBV6-5
CDR3 protein: CASSPGLAYNEQFF
CDR3 DNA: TGTGCCAGCAGCCCGGGACTAGCCTACAATGAGCAGTTCTTC

clone size: once
D gene: TRBD2
J gene: TRBJ2-5
V gene: TRBV7-2
CDR3 protein: CASSLVVAGWETQYF
CDR3 DNA: TGTGCCAGCAGCTTAGTGGTAGCGGGGTGGGAGACCCAGTACTTC

clone size: .
D gene: .
J gene: TRBJ2-7
V gene: TRBV13
CDR3 protein: CASSLGPSYEQYF
CDR3 DNA: TGTGCCAGCAGCTTAGGCCCCTCCTACGAGCAGTACTTC

clone size: .
D gene: TRBD1
J gene: TRBJ1-1
V gene: TRBV6-5
CDR3 protein: CASSYSTGARNTEAFF
CDR3 DNA: TGTGCCAGCAGTTACTCTACAGGGGCGAGGAACACTGAAGCTTTCTTT

clone size: few
D gene: .
J gene: TRBJ1-1
V gene: TRBV2
CDR3 protein: CASTTGNTEAFF
CDR3 DNA: TGTGCCAGCACGACAGGGAACACTGAAGCTTTCTTT